The clone carrying this TCR beta chain was seen more than once but under ten times. What it recognizes is unknown. The data derive from a study of regulatory T cells in long-lasting Graves disease. Study-wide points: Patients with persistent disease showed a bias toward TRBV28, TRBJ1-2 and TRBJ2-5. Since the sample size was small, accuracy may have been reduced.

Time point meaning: newly diagnosed GD, antithyroid drugs for less than 3 months. TCR sequences were obtained from RNA taken from PBMCs. The authors built TCR beta libraries using iRepertoire HTBI primers and Arm-PCR of CDR3 regions. TCRdb itself ran the multiplex PCR reads through MiXCR, one entry per CDR3 protein. In the table there are about 620,000 distinct CDR3 sequences, about 16% of which are singletons. Trimming took 2 bases from V and 0 from J, leaving 9 bases between them. From germline, CDR1 is SNHLY and CDR2 FYNNEI. The CDR3 runs 15 residues. These data also featured in a second study, about T cells in Graves' hyperthyroidism and ophthalmopathy. According to that study: Also found in blood were most expanded thyroid clonotypes above 0.001.

This TCR was recovered from a woman between 25 and 40 years old with Graves disease. The V call is TRBV2, the J call TRBJ2-3; possibly TRBD1 or TRBD2 for D (6 bases each). Sequencing was performed on peripheral blood mononuclear cells (PBMCs), taken at new diagnosis, from a patient treated with antithyroid drugs. CDR3 region: CASSEPGASTDTQYF. The CDR3 DNA sequence: TGTGCCAGCAGTGAACCGGGGGCGAGCACAGATACGCAGTATTTT.